The TCR beta chain under discussion was sequenced for a study of blood T cell repertoires in COVID-19. Study at large: Some COVID-19 samples were acute and others convalescent; all came from the United States, Italy and Spain. Sample material is recorded as cDNA or gDNA derived from T cells, B-cell-depleted T cells, or PBMCs.

Trimming removed 5 bases from V and 4 bases from J; junction bases left unmatched: 9. The CDR3 spans 16 residues. The germline gives CDR1 LNHDA, CDR2 SQIVND (reference sequence). Authors' data handling: Scientists estimated how many nucleated cells there were by amplifying reference gene primers. Produced via immunoSEQ multiplex PCR; TCRdb's table is partial and in-frame only. V and J calls and clone size come straight from that table; D and trimming were deduced from the DNA. The sample shows approximately 150,000 clones, around 85% of them seen only once. The clonotype was recovered from a woman in her seventies with acute or convalescent COVID-19. The sample comprised peripheral blood. The chain uses TRBV19 and TRBJ1-1, with 11 positions matching TRBD1. For the CDR3, the DNA is TGTGCCAGTAGTTTGGACAGGGGGCGGTTGAGCACTGAAGCTTTCTTT. It encodes CASSLDRGRLSTEAFF. Drawing the rest from reference TRBV19 and TRBJ1-1, the complete variable domain is DGGITQSPKYLFRKEGQNVTLSCEQNLNHDAMYWYRQDPGQGLRLIYYSQIVNDFQKGDIAEGYSVSREKKESFPLTVTSAQKNPTAFYLCASSLDRGRLSTEAFFGQGTRLTVV.